These 11 T cell receptor beta chains originate from one sample sequenced in a study of identical twins. TCRdb re-called the 5' RACE reads with MiXCR, one entry per CDR3 protein. The repertoire holds under 450,000 distinct CDR3 sequences, about 18% seen once, with more than 10% in the top ten. The specimen was naive T cells sorted from blood. All receptors come from a man in his fifties or sixties in good health.

This clonotype was observed a few times. V and J are TRBV27 and TRBJ2-1; D remains unclear. Germline values: CDR1 MNHEY, CDR2 SMNVEV (reference sequence). This CDR3 comprises 15 residues. V dropped 2 bases and J dropped 0 bases, with 8 bases sitting between them. CDR3 sequence reads: CASSLARVSYNEQFF. In DNA form, the CDR3 reads TGTGCCAGCAGTTTAGCTCGGGTCTCCTACAATGAGCAGTTCTTC.

The rearrangement links TRBV10-3 to TRBJ2-1; perhaps TRBD1 as D (5 bases). Germline V CDR1 and CDR2: ENHRY, SYGVKD. V dropped 4 bases and J dropped 6 bases, with 13 bases sitting between them. The CDR3 spans 14 residues. Here the CDR3 DNA reads TGTGCCATCAGTGGCTGGCAGGGTGGCAATGAGCAGTTCTTC. Its protein product is CAISGWQGGNEQFF.

The chain carries TRBV9 and TRBJ2-5, with TRBD1 matching 7 bases. CDR3 size: 14 residues. Germline V gene data show CDR1 as SGDLS and CDR2 as YYNGEE. Trimming took 0 bases from V and 3 from J; bases not matched to a gene: 2. The CDR3 here is CASSVDRGKETQYF. CDR3 coding DNA: TGTGCCAGCAGCGTAGACAGGGGTAAAGAGACCCAGTACTTC.

The chain employs TRBV3-1 and TRBJ2-5; a possible D gene is TRBD2 (7 bases). Trimming removed 0 bases from V and 2 bases from J, with 13 bases in between. This CDR3 has 16 amino acids. Germline V gives CDR1 LGHDT, CDR2 YNNKEL (reference sequence). CDR3 sequence reads: CASSQEFRGGQETQYF. CDR3 in DNA: TGTGCCAGCAGCCAAGAATTTAGGGGGGGACAAGAGACCCAGTACTTC.

The V call is TRBV9, the J call TRBJ1-6; D is ambiguous. Between the trimmed V and J ends, which lost 1 base and 11 bases, there was a span of 10 bases. The CDR3 consists of 13 residues. Germline assignment: CDR1 SGDLS and CDR2 YYNGEE. The CDR3 coding sequence is TGTGCCAGCAGCGTATATGGTTACCCACCCCTCCACTTT. Its translation: CASSVYGYPPLHF.

V usage is TRBV20-1 and J usage is TRBJ2-1; 8 nucleotides align to TRBD2. The V gene end was trimmed by 3 bases and the J gene end by 4 bases; junction bases not matched to a gene: 5. The CDR3 sequence is 14 residues long. Germline V lookup: CDR1 DFQATT, CDR2 SNEGSKA (reference sequence). CDR3 in DNA: TGCAGTGCTAGCGGGAGGGCCGGGTACAATGAGCAGTTCTTC. Translation: CSASGRAGYNEQFF.

The J gene is TRBJ2-6, the V gene TRBV4-1; no clear D gene. Trimming left V 1 base short and J 4 bases short, with 11 bases between. CDR1 and CDR2 (germline): MGHRA, YSYEKL. The CDR3 contains 16 residues. In DNA, the CDR3 is TGCGCCAGCAGCCAAGGCCCCCGCCTGGGGGCCAACGTCCTGACTTTC. This sequence encodes CASSQGPRLGANVLTF.

The table lists this clonotype with a count of one. A much larger clone sits a single nucleotide away, making a read error possible. The chain combines TRBV12-3 or TRBV12-4 with TRBJ2-3, with D maybe TRBD2 (7 bases). This CDR3 contains 16 residues. V shed 6 bases and J shed 2 bases, with 18 bases lying between them. CDR3 coding DNA: TGTGCCAGCAGCGAATACGGGGGGCGCGTCACAGATACGCAGTATTTT. Encoded protein: CASSEYGGRVTDTQYF.

This clonotype was counted ten times or more. J is TRBJ2-7 and V is TRBV12-3 or TRBV12-4; 7 bases are shared with TRBD1. V lost 7 bases, J lost 7 bases, and 7 bases stayed unmatched. The CDR3 covers 12 residues. The chain's CDR3 is CASTRGLGEQYF. Here the CDR3 DNA reads TGTGCCAGCACAAGGGGGCTAGGAGAGCAGTACTTC.

At least ten counts were recorded for this clonotype. V and J are TRBV10-3 and TRBJ2-1, with 14 positions matching TRBD2. Germline lookup yields CDR1 ENHRY and CDR2 SYGVKD. The CDR3 totals 15 residues. With V trimmed by 8 bases and J by 4 bases, 4 bases remained unmatched. The CDR3 reads CAIARLAGGYNEQFF. As DNA, the CDR3 is TGTGCCATCGCCAGACTAGCGGGGGGGTACAATGAGCAGTTCTTC.

This clonotype was seen ten or more times. The chain carries TRBV29-1 and TRBJ2-5; D is possibly TRBD1 (5 bases). CDR3 length equals 12 residues. V dropped 5 bases and J dropped 1 base, with 8 bases sitting between them. The germline CDR1 and CDR2 sequences are SQVTM and ANQGSEA. CDR3 region: CSVSRGQETQYF. CDR3 sequence (DNA): TGCAGCGTTTCAAGGGGCCAAGAGACCCAGTACTTC.